The clone carrying this TCR beta chain appeared many times. Its target is unknown. The data are from a study of CD8 T cells in ankylosing spondylitis. MiXCR, applied by TCRdb to the 5' RACE reads, yields one record per CDR3 protein. The sample yields fewer than 550,000 distinct CDR3 sequences, over 4% seen once. The CDR3 is 15 amino acids. With V trimmed by 3 bases and J by 5 bases, 6 bases remained unmatched. Study findings and constraints: For ankylosing spondylitis blood, a TCR beta motif of under 10 highly homologous variants appeared characteristic.

The TCR comes from a male donor with ankylosing spondylitis. The gene calls are TRBV12-3 or TRBV12-4 and TRBJ2-1; 8 nucleotides agree with TRBD2. The sequenced sample consisted of blood, either unsorted or a sorted T cell fraction (not recorded which). In DNA, the CDR3 is TGTGCCAGCAGTTTCCCAGGACTAGCCGACAATGAGCAGTTCTTC. Translating it yields CASSFPGLADNEQFF.